This TCR beta chain was documented in a study of cytomegalovirus exposure and HLA in healthy donors (dated by TCRdb to about 2017). Notes on the research overall: According to a later analysis, one platform produced both the 100 to 150 validation repertoires and the 670 or so repertoires of the first cohort. The aim of the study was to test whether cataloging public T cell receptors could identify signatures of past pathogen exposure. A separate validation cohort of roughly 130 different subjects was used in addition to the roughly 640-subject first cohort. To predict cytomegalovirus infection status, the study combined high-throughput TCR immunosequencing, statistical association of individual TCRs with disease status, and machine learning. Overall study results and their limits: All 110 or so repertoires were used to score co-occurrence in the validation cohort in a later analysis, because that analysis had no HLA typing for the cohort. In vitro tests confirmed that a few of the cytomegalovirus-associated TCR beta chains recognize cytomegalovirus antigens. While some public TCRs were present in many individuals, most TCR sequences turned up only very rarely across donors. The authors suggested that the approach could potentially be extended to other disease states and immunological phenotypes. In the study, approximately 160 TCR beta chains were listed as associated with cytomegalovirus. In both the original and validation cohorts, the classifier was reported to diagnose cytomegalovirus status with high specificity and sensitivity. Of the cluster scores, about 94% were above 0 in a later analysis, which found that TCRs clustered in the first cohort also tended to co-occur in the roughly 130 validation repertoires.

The library was generated by the immunoSEQ multiplex PCR assay. Regarding the original processing steps: A statistical classification framework was built to diagnose cytomegalovirus status from the catalog of TCR beta chain sequences. Held by TCRdb, this immuneACCESS table contains in-frame sequences only and omits some clones. Under half of the omission traces to an unresolved V gene where checked; the cause of the rest is unknown. The DNA gave D and trimming, while V, J and clone size come from that table. The sample table lists about 63,000 clones, 89% of them with a count of one. The ten largest clones add up to over 1% of the sample. On this clone itself: This receptor's antigen is unknown. No much larger clone exists at a distance of one base, and base qualities are not known.

Separate from the roughly 660-subject first cohort, the validation cohort of 90 to 150 subjects was the group to which the donors belonged. Sequences were obtained from PBMCs. The sequence was collected from a woman between 18 and 30 years old in good health and CMV-seronegative.

The DNA sequence is TGTGCCAGCAGCTTTGTAGGGGTGGATCAGCCCCAGCATTTT. Translated, it gives CASSFVGVDQPQHF. The sequence joins TRBV7-2 to TRBJ1-5, and the D gene may be TRBD1, 5 bases matching. The germline V gene yields SGHTA for CDR1 and FQGNSA for CDR2. From the cysteine up to the phenylalanine, the CDR3 has a length of 14 residues. Kept here is only the CDR3 DNA, which spans 42 bases and is read in frame from base 1. V is cut by 3 bases and J by 5 bases, and the space between the germline ends is 11 bases. With the portions outside the CDR3 filled from the reference TRBV7-2 and TRBJ1-5 genes, the complete variable region becomes GAGVSQSPSNKVTEKGKDVELRCDPISGHTALYWYRQSLGQGLEFLIYFQGNSAPDKSGLPSDRFSAERTGGSVSTLTIQRTQQEDSAVYLCASSFVGVDQPQHFGDGTRLSIL.